This passage covers 9 T cell receptor beta chains from one sample sequenced in a study of OX40 agonist ivuxolimab in advanced cancers. The protocol was immunoSEQ multiplex PCR, while the TCRdb copy is restricted to in-frame clones and leaves out a portion. The table has tens of thousands of clones, around 90% seen once. This specimen consisted of CD4+ or CD8+ T cells sorted from blood, obtained in a trial of the OX40 agonist ivuxolimab. The source of these receptors is an adult with an advanced solid tumor such as melanoma, head and neck, liver or kidney cancer.

The gene calls are TRBV7-8 and TRBJ2-1; D is possibly TRBD2 (5 bases). The V gene's germline CDR1 is SGHVS and CDR2 FQNEAQ. V lost 5 bases and J 7 bases, leaving 21 bases between the germline ends. This CDR3 contains 16 residues. The CDR3 loop reads CASSGLGLVLYNEQFF. The CDR3 bases are TGTGCCAGCAGCGGACTCGGACTCGTTTTATATAATGAGCAGTTCTTC.

The genes are TRBV19 and TRBJ2-5; 7 bases map to TRBD1. CDR1 LNHDA and CDR2 SQIVND come from the germline V gene (reference sequence). This CDR3 is 13 amino acids long. The V gene end was trimmed by 5 bases and the J gene end by 5 bases; junction bases not matched to a gene: 5. The DNA for the CDR3 is TGTGCCAGTAGTTCCGACAGGGAGGAGACCCAGTACTTC. This translates into CASSSDREETQYF.

The rearrangement uses TRBV27 and TRBJ2-3, with 11 bases aligning to TRBD2. CDR3 length: 16 amino acids. Looked up from germline, CDR1 is MNHEY and CDR2 is SMNVEV (reference sequence). The V gene end was trimmed by 6 bases and the J gene end by 2 bases; junction bases not matched to a gene: 7. CDR3 sequence reads: CASSLLAGESTDTQYF. As DNA, the CDR3 is TGTGCCAGCAGCCTACTAGCGGGGGAATCCACAGATACGCAGTATTTT.

The chain has TRBV6-5 and TRBJ2-1; no clear D gene. V lost 0 bases and J 3 bases, leaving 9 bases between the germline ends. Looked up from germline, CDR1 is MNHEY and CDR2 is SVGAGI. The CDR3 has 15 amino acids. This chain's CDR3 is CASSYSKGFYNEQFF. In nucleotides, the CDR3 is TGTGCCAGCAGTTACTCGAAGGGCTTCTACAATGAGCAGTTCTTC.

The chain uses TRBV6-4 and TRBJ2-5, with 8 nucleotides matching TRBD2. CDR1 and CDR2 from the germline V gene are MRHNA and SNTAGT. J gave up 2 bases and V 7 bases, and 12 bases lay outside the gene matches. The CDR3 has 16 residues. Here the CDR3 reads CASTYSASGFQETQYF. The CDR3, as DNA: TGTGCCAGCACCTACTCGGCTAGCGGGTTTCAAGAGACCCAGTACTTC.

The gene calls are TRBV4-1 and TRBJ2-7; D not resolved. The germline V gene encodes CDR1 MGHRA and CDR2 YSYEKL. Trimming cost V 1 base and J 3 bases, with 7 bases left between them. The CDR3 runs to 13 residues. CDR3 region: CASSQVLGYEQYF. The CDR3 region has the DNA TGCGCCAGCAGCCAAGTACTGGGCTACGAGCAGTACTTC.

This chain uses TRBV5-8 with TRBJ2-6; D gene ambiguous. The CDR3 spans 17 residues. V gave up 7 bases and J gave up 5 bases, with 22 bases separating them. CDR1 SGHTS and CDR2 YDEGEE come from the germline V gene. CDR3 in amino acids: CASLLGHPQSRANVLTF. Here the CDR3 DNA reads TGTGCCAGCCTGTTGGGTCATCCACAAAGTCGGGCCAACGTCCTGACTTTC.

The V call is TRBV4-3, the J call TRBJ1-1; the D is unclear. Trimming pared 2 bases from V and 2 bases from J, leaving 15 bases between. CDR3 size: 16 residues. CDR1 is LGHNA and CDR2 is YSLEER in the germline V gene. The CDR3 coding sequence is TGCGCCAGCAGCCAACTCCTAAGAGAGATTAACACTGAAGCTTTCTTT. Residues: CASSQLLREINTEAFF.

The CDR3 DNA reads TGCGCCAGCAGCCTGATGAGTTTTGGGACTAGCGGGGTCCCTAGCTCCTACAATGAGCAGTTCTTC. Residues: CASSLMSFGTSGVPSSYNEQFF. The chain employs TRBV4-1 and TRBJ2-1; 13 bases align to TRBD2. Looked up from germline, CDR1 is MGHRA and CDR2 is YSYEKL. The ends lost 4 bases at V and 0 bases at J; junction bases unmatched: 18. The CDR3 sequence is 22 residues long.